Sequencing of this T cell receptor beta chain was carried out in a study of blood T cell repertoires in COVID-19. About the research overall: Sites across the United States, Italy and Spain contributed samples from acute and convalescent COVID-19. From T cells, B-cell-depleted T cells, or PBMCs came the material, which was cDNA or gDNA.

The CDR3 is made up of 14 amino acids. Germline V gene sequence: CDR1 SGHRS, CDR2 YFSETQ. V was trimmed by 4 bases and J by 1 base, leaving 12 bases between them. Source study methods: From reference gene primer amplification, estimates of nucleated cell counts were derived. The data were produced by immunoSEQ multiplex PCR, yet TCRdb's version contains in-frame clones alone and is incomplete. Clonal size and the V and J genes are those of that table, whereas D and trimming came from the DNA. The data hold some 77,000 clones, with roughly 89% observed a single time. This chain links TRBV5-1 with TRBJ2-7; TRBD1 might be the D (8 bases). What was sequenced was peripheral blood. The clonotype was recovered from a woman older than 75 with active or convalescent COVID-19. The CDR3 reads CASSVQGGSYEQYF. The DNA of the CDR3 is TGCGCCAGCAGCGTACAGGGGGGGTCCTACGAGCAGTACTTC.